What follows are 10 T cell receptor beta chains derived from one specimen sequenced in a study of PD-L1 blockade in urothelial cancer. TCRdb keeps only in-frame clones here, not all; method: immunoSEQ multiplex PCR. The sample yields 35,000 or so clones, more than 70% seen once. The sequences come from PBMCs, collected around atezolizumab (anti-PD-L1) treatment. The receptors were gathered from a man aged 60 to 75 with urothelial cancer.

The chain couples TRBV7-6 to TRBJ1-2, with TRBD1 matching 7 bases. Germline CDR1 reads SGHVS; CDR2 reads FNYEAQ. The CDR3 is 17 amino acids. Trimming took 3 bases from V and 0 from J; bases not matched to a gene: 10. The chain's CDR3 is CASSLRQGYLSNYGYTF. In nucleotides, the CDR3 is TGTGCCAGCAGCTTGAGACAGGGTTACCTTTCTAACTATGGCTACACCTTC.

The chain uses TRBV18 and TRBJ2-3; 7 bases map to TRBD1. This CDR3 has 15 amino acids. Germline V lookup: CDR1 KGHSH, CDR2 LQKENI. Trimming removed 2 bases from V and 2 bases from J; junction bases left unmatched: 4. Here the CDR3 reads CASSPTGETTDTQYF. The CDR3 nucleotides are TGTGCCAGCTCACCAACAGGGGAGACCACAGATACGCAGTATTTT. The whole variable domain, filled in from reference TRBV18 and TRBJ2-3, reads NAGVMQNPRHLVRRRGQEARLRCSPMKGHSHVYWYRQLPEEGLKFMVYLQKENIIDESGMPKERFSAEFPKEGPSILRIQQVVRGDSAAYFCASSPTGETTDTQYFGPGTRLTVL.

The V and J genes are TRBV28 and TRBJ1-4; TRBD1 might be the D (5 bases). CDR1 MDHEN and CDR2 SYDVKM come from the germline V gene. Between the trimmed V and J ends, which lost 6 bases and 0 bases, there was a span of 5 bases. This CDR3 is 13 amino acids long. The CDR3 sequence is CASRTATNEKLFF. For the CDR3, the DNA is TGTGCCAGCAGGACAGCAACTAATGAAAAACTGTTTTTT.

The CDR3 sequence is CASRTTTGVRNTEAFF. The CDR3 DNA is TGTGCCAGCAGAACCACAACAGGGGTTAGGAACACTGAAGCTTTCTTT. The chain has TRBV28 and TRBJ1-1; TRBD1 matches at 7 bases. The CDR3 sequence is 16 residues long. CDR1 is MDHEN and CDR2 is SYDVKM in the germline V gene. V was clipped by 6 bases and J by 1 base; unmatched bases: 11.

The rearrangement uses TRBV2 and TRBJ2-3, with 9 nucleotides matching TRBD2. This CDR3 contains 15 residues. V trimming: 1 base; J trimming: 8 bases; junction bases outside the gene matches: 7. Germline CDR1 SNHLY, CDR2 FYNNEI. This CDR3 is CASSEELAGSLTQYF. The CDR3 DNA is TGTGCCAGCAGTGAAGAACTAGCGGGCTCTCTTACGCAGTATTTT.

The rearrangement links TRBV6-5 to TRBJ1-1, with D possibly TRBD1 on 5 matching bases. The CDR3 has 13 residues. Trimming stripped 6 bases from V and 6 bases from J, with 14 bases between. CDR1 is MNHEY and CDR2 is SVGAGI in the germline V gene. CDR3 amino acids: CASSSRVGPEAFF. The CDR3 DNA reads TGTGCCAGCAGCAGCAGGGTTGGCCCTGAAGCTTTCTTT.

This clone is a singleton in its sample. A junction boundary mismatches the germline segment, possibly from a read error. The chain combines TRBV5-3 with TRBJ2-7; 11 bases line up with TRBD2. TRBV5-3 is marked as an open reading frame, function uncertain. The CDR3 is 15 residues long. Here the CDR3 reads CASSFNLAGGSEQYF. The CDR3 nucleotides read TGTGCCAGCAGCTTTAACCTAGCGGGAGGTAGTGAGCAGTACTTC.

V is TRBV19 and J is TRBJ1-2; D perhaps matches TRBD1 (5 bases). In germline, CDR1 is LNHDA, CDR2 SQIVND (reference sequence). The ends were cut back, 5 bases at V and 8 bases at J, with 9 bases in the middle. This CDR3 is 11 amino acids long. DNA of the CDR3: TGTGCCAGTAGTCCAGGGTGGGGCTACACCTTC. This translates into CASSPGWGYTF.

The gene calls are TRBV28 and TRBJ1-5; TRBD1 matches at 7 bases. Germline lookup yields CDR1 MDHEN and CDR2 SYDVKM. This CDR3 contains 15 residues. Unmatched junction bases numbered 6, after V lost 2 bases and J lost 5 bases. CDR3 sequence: CASSLQRQGYQPQHF. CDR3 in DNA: TGTGCCAGCAGTTTACAAAGACAGGGATATCAGCCCCAGCATTTT.

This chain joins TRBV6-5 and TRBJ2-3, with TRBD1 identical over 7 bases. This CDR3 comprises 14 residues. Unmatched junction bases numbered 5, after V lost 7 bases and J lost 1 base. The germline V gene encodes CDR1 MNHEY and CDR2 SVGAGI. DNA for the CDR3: TGTGCCAGCAATAGACAGGGAGGCACAGATACGCAGTATTTT. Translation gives CASNRQGGTDTQYF.